What follows are 23 T cell receptor beta chains derived from one specimen sequenced in a study of blood T cell repertoires in COVID-19. Libraries were prepared by immunoSEQ multiplex PCR; TCRdb keeps only in-frame clonotypes and omits some of them. The table records 150,000 to 200,000 clones, approximately 83% of them present only once. The sequencing input was peripheral blood. The receptors shown here come from a human donor with acute or convalescent COVID-19. The donor label of this sample is uncertain.

The chain recombines TRBV10-1 with TRBJ2-7, with D perhaps TRBD1 (6 bases). The length of the CDR3 is 13 residues. V was trimmed by 5 bases and J by 7 bases, leaving 15 bases between them. Looked up from germline, CDR1 is WNHNN and CDR2 is SYGVQD (reference sequence). The CDR3 sequence is CASSRGQIGEQYF. The CDR3 DNA reads TGCGCCAGCAGTCGAGGACAGATTGGAGAGCAGTACTTC.

This clone turned up a few times. The rearrangement joins TRBV4-1 to TRBJ2-1, with 8 bases that match TRBD1. The CDR3 is 17 residues long. Trimming cost V 2 bases and J 3 bases; bases outside gene matches: 9. Germline V gene lookup returns CDR1 MGHRA and CDR2 YSYEKL. The CDR3 nucleotides read TGCGCCAGCAGCCAACGACCGGACAGGGTCGACTACAATGAGCAGTTCTTC. Its translation: CASSQRPDRVDYNEQFF.

The chain uses TRBV27 and TRBJ2-1, with TRBD1 matching 7 bases. With 2 bases clipped from V and 7 bases from J, the junction kept 8 bases outside the gene matches. Germline CDR1 is MNHEY and CDR2 is SMNVEV (reference sequence). The CDR3 contains 15 residues. The CDR3 DNA sequence: TGTGCCAGCAGTTTAACGGGACAGCCTTGGAATGAGCAGTTCTTC. Protein product: CASSLTGQPWNEQFF.

V usage is TRBV30 and J usage is TRBJ2-5, with TRBD2 matching over 12 bases. The CDR3 runs 13 residues. Looked up from germline, CDR1 is GTSNPN and CDR2 is SVGIG (reference sequence). V lost 7 bases to trimming and J lost 6 bases; unmatched junction nucleotides: 6. The CDR3 sequence is CASRLAGAQTQYF. The CDR3, as DNA: TGTGCCTCTCGACTAGCGGGGGCGCAGACCCAGTACTTC.

The J gene is TRBJ2-1, the V gene TRBV7-3; 8 bases line up with TRBD2. The V segment lost 7 bases and the J segment 0 bases; nucleotides outside the gene matches: 2. Looked up from germline, CDR1 is SGHTA and CDR2 is FQGTGA. CDR3 size: 14 residues. The CDR3 nucleotides read TGTGCCAGCACCCTAGCGGGCTCCTACAATGAGCAGTTCTTC. It is translated as CASTLAGSYNEQFF.

This chain uses TRBV5-8 with TRBJ2-2; D ambiguous. The V and J ends lost 0 bases and 0 bases respectively, with 3 bases between them. The CDR3 spans 14 residues. Germline loops: CDR1 SGHTS, CDR2 YDEGEE. The DNA for the CDR3 is TGTGCCAGCAGCTTGGCTTCGAACACCGGGGAGCTGTTTTTT. Translating gives CASSLASNTGELFF. The whole variable domain, filled in from reference TRBV5-8 and TRBJ2-2, reads EAGVTQSPTHLIKTRGQQATLRCSPISGHTSVYWYQQALGLGLQFLLWYDEGEERNRGNFPPRFSGRQFPNYSSELNVNALELEDSALYLCASSLASNTGELFFGEGSRLTVL.

Concerning this clone itself: In the same sample, other DNA sequences code for this CDR3. This sequence joins TRBV19 and TRBJ2-5; 7 nucleotides agree with TRBD2. The CDR3 has 14 residues. J gave up 5 bases and V 3 bases, and 6 bases lay outside the gene matches. CDR1 and CDR2 from the germline V gene are LNHDA and SQIVND (reference sequence). The CDR3 nucleotides are TGTGCCAGTAGTATTGGGGGAGGGTGGGAGACCCAGTACTTC. As protein: CASSIGGGWETQYF.

This chain joins TRBV19 and TRBJ1-5; maybe TRBD1 (6 bases). Germline CDR1 is LNHDA and CDR2 is SQIVND (reference sequence). The CDR3 consists of 17 residues. Between the trimmed V and J ends, which lost 7 bases and 1 base, there was a span of 20 bases. The CDR3 reads CASNPGVGSVSNQPQHF. The CDR3 nucleotides read TGTGCCAGTAACCCAGGGGTGGGATCGGTGAGCAATCAGCCCCAGCATTTT.

The chain joins TRBV2 to TRBJ2-5, with 12 bases fitting TRBD2. The CDR3 length is 16 residues. Germline V gives CDR1 SNHLY, CDR2 FYNNEI. Losses at the gene ends were 4 bases for V and 5 bases for J; bases not matched to a gene: 8. In DNA form, the CDR3 reads TGTGCCAGCAGTGCCGGACTAGCGGGGCTTGGGGAGACCCAGTACTTC. This translates into CASSAGLAGLGETQYF. The full variable domain, in which reference TRBV2 and TRBJ2-5 provide the parts outside the CDR3, is EPEVTQTPSHQVTQMGQEVILRCVPISNHLYFYWYRQILGQKVEFLVSFYNNEISEKSEIFDDQFSVERPDGSNFTLKIRSTKLEDSAMYFCASSAGLAGLGETQYFGPGTRLLVL.

This chain connects TRBV19 to TRBJ2-2, with D possibly TRBD2 on 5 matching bases. The CDR3 contains 16 residues. Germline V gene lookup returns CDR1 LNHDA and CDR2 SQIVND (reference sequence). Trimming removed 2 bases at V and 4 bases at J, with 14 bases between. CDR3 sequence: CASSINWLASTGELFF. Written as DNA, the CDR3 is TGTGCCAGTAGTATAAACTGGCTAGCTAGCACCGGGGAGCTGTTTTTT. Full variable domain (outside the CDR3, taken from reference TRBV19 and TRBJ2-2): DGGITQSPKYLFRKEGQNVTLSCEQNLNHDAMYWYRQDPGQGLRLIYYSQIVNDFQKGDIAEGYSVSREKKESFPLTVTSAQKNPTAFYLCASSINWLASTGELFFGEGSRLTVL.

The chain joins TRBV7-9 to TRBJ2-5, with TRBD2 matching over 8 bases. CDR3 length equals 15 residues. V shed 1 base and J 5 bases; nucleotides not matched to a gene: 6. Germline values: CDR1 SEHNR, CDR2 FQNEAQ (reference sequence). The CDR3 region has the DNA TGTGCCAGCAGCTTAGAAGACGGCGGGAGGGAGACCCAGTACTTC. The encoded protein is CASSLEDGGRETQYF.

V gene TRBV30 combines with J gene TRBJ1-2, with TRBD1 as a possible D gene (5 bases). V lost 5 bases and J 7 bases, leaving 20 bases between the germline ends. This CDR3 has 14 amino acids. Germline CDR1 is GTSNPN and CDR2 is SVGIG (reference sequence). CDR3: CAWLRGEQGRGYTF. The CDR3 DNA reads as TGTGCCTGGCTGCGGGGGGAGCAGGGACGTGGCTACACCTTC.

The rearrangement joins TRBV2 to TRBJ1-1, with 7 positions matching TRBD1. The CDR3 consists of 13 residues. Germline V CDR1 and CDR2: SNHLY, FYNNEI. V dropped 6 bases and J dropped 3; count of bases not matched to a gene: 4. The CDR3 loop reads CASRETGYTEAFF. DNA for the CDR3: TGTGCCAGCAGAGAGACAGGGTACACTGAAGCTTTCTTT. Looking up the rest from reference TRBV2 and TRBJ1-1 gives the full variable domain: EPEVTQTPSHQVTQMGQEVILRCVPISNHLYFYWYRQILGQKVEFLVSFYNNEISEKSEIFDDQFSVERPDGSNFTLKIRSTKLEDSAMYFCASRETGYTEAFFGQGTRLTVV.

The chain carries TRBV7-8 and TRBJ1-3; D is ambiguous. Germline V gene data show CDR1 as SGHVS and CDR2 as FQNEAQ. The CDR3 runs 16 residues. V was cut by 5 bases and J by 2 bases, with 16 bases left in between. CDR3 loop: CASSLGLKAAGNTIYF. CDR3 nucleotide sequence: TGTGCCAGCAGCCTAGGTCTGAAAGCGGCTGGAAACACCATATATTTT.

This clone was counted a few times. The chain recombines TRBV28 with TRBJ1-2; 7 bases map to TRBD1. Trimming cost V 3 bases and J 0 bases; bases outside gene matches: 4. Germline CDR1 and CDR2: MDHEN and SYDVKM. This CDR3 has 15 residues. The CDR3, as DNA: TGTGCCAGCAGTTTGGACAGGAGCCCTAACTATGGCTACACCTTC. It specifies CASSLDRSPNYGYTF.

This clone was observed once. The gene calls are TRBV7-3 and TRBJ2-2; the match to TRBD1 covers 8 bases. The CDR3 contains 14 residues. Per germline, CDR1 SGHTA and CDR2 FQGTGA. Losses at the gene ends were 5 bases for V and 7 bases for J; bases not matched to a gene: 6. CDR3 amino acids: CASSQQGAGGELFF. As DNA, the CDR3 is TGTGCCAGCAGCCAGCAGGGGGCTGGCGGGGAGCTGTTTTTT.

The chain carries TRBV28 and TRBJ1-5, with TRBD1 as a possible D gene (6 bases). Trimming took off 6 bases at V and 4 bases at J, with 16 bases between the two ends. CDR3 length equals 15 residues. Germline CDR1 and CDR2: MDHEN and SYDVKM. CDR3 sequence (DNA): TGTGCCAGCAGCACCGGGGGGGGGCCAAATCAGCCCCAGCATTTT. It codes for CASSTGGGPNQPQHF. Filled out from reference TRBV28 and TRBJ1-5, the complete variable domain reads DVKVTQSSRYLVKRTGEKVFLECVQDMDHENMFWYRQDPGLGLRLIYFSYDVKMKEKGDIPEGYSVSREKKERFSLILESASTNQTSMYLCASSTGGGPNQPQHFGDGTRLSIL.

This rearrangement joins TRBV5-5 to TRBJ1-1, with a tentative D call TRBD1 (6 bases). The V end lost 4 bases, the J end lost 1 base, and 26 bases lay between the germline ends. Germline-derived CDR1 and CDR2 are SGHKS and YYEKEE (reference sequence). The CDR3 is made up of 19 amino acids. The CDR3 DNA is TGTGCCAGCAGCCCCGGGTGGATCCGCAGGGGCATCTCGAACACTGAAGCTTTCTTT. Translating it yields CASSPGWIRRGISNTEAFF.

This chain links TRBV21-1 with TRBJ2-7; TRBD2, the table's D call, was not compared with the DNA. TRBV21-1 is an annotated pseudogene. The CDR3 length is 16 residues. CDR3 region: CASSKVASGLRYEQYF. CDR3 nucleotide sequence: TGTGCCAGCAGCAAAGTGGCTAGCGGGCTGAGGTACGAGCAGTACTTC.

The chain links TRBV10-1 to TRBJ2-1; 10 nucleotides line up with TRBD1. With V trimmed by 4 bases and J by 12 bases, 6 bases remained unmatched. The germline V gene encodes CDR1 WNHNN and CDR2 SYGVQD (reference sequence). The CDR3 is 13 amino acids. The CDR3 region is CASSADRGLWQFF. In DNA form, the CDR3 reads TGCGCCAGCAGTGCCGACAGGGGGCTTTGGCAGTTCTTC.

The chain links TRBV20-1 to TRBJ1-1; the D is unclear. Trimming took 3 bases from V and 5 from J, leaving 10 bases between them. The CDR3 has 12 residues. CDR1 is DFQATT and CDR2 is SNEGSKA in the germline V gene (reference sequence). In DNA form, the CDR3 reads TGCAGTGCTAGTCGAGAGGTTACTGAAGCTTTCTTT. It yields the protein CSASREVTEAFF.

The genes are TRBV7-9 and TRBJ1-5; 9 nucleotides match TRBD1. CDR1 and CDR2 (germline): SEHNR, FQNEAQ (reference sequence). J gave up 5 bases and V 2 bases, and 1 base lay outside the gene matches. CDR3 length: 14 residues. The chain's CDR3 is CASSLTGGYQPQHF. The CDR3 coding sequence is TGTGCCAGCAGCTTAACAGGGGGCTATCAGCCCCAGCATTTT.

The chain combines TRBV4-1 with TRBJ1-1; D possibly corresponds to TRBD1 (5 bases). V lost 0 bases, J lost 1 base, and 9 bases lay in between. Germline loops: CDR1 MGHRA, CDR2 YSYEKL. This CDR3 has 15 amino acids. CDR3 residues: CASSQDRQGNTEAFF. The CDR3 DNA reads as TGCGCCAGCAGCCAAGATCGGCAGGGGAACACTGAAGCTTTCTTT.